This T cell receptor beta chain was recorded in a study of blood T cell repertoires in COVID-19. V lost 2 bases to trimming and J lost 4 bases; unmatched junction nucleotides: 10. Germline V gives CDR1 SEHNR, CDR2 FQNEAQ (reference sequence). CDR3 size: 19 residues. Sequenced by immunoSEQ multiplex PCR; TCRdb stores in-frame clones only, minus some. The sample holds some 160,000 clones; approximately 90% are singletons and the top ten take less than 4%. This sequence originates from a woman aged 60-70 years with active COVID-19. The chain employs TRBV7-9 and TRBJ2-3; 15 nucleotides agree with TRBD2. The sample taken for sequencing was peripheral blood. CDR3 bases: TGTGCCAGCAGCTTAATGTCGGGACTAGCGGGAGGATTGGCAGATACGCAGTATTTT. It specifies CASSLMSGLAGGLADTQYF.